The 11 T cell receptor beta chains in this list originate from one sample, sequenced in a study of blood T cells in healthy people across ages. Using a J-beta primer mix together with a sample-barcoded 5' primer, a second PCR was run for about 6 to 12 cycles. TCRdb ran MiXCR on the 5' RACE reads and lists one entry per CDR3 protein. The sample lists more than 450,000 distinct CDR3 sequences; about 28% were seen once. This sample was also put to use in a study of T cells of mothers and their children.

The specimen sequenced was blood. The source is a boy aged 2 to 10 in good health.

This clonotype was seen more than once but under ten times. The chain combines TRBV9 with TRBJ1-4; no reliable D call. Germline V gives CDR1 SGDLS, CDR2 YYNGEE. The CDR3 is made up of 14 amino acids. Trimming stripped 0 bases from V and 7 bases from J, with 10 bases between. This chain's CDR3 is CASSVESVAEKLFF. In DNA form, the CDR3 reads TGTGCCAGCAGCGTAGAGTCAGTGGCTGAAAAACTGTTTTTT.

The chain has TRBV9 and TRBJ2-6, with 9 bases fitting TRBD1. J gave up 0 bases and V 10 bases, and 14 bases lay outside the gene matches. CDR3 length: 18 amino acids. The germline V gene encodes CDR1 SGDLS and CDR2 YYNGEE. The DNA of the CDR3 is TGTGCCTCCTCATCCCGGGACAGGGTTTTCTCTGGGGCCAACGTCCTGACTTTC. Amino acids: CASSSRDRVFSGANVLTF.

The table lists this clonotype with a few counts. A much larger clone differs by one base, so this may be a read error. The genes are TRBV21-1 and TRBJ1-5; TRBD1 is the table's D call, not checked against the DNA. TRBV21-1 is deemed a pseudogene. The CDR3 totals 13 residues. The chain's CDR3 is CASSKQGDQPRHF. In DNA form, the CDR3 reads TGTGCCAGCAGCAAACAGGGGGATCAGCCCCGGCATTTT.

This chain connects TRBV20-1 to TRBJ2-5; D tentatively fits TRBD1 or TRBD2 (5 bases each). The assigned J gene may be wrong: the sequence end matches TRBJ2-7 better. CDR3 length: 14 amino acids. CDR1 is DFQATT, CDR2 SNEGSKA, per germline (reference sequence). The CDR3 region is CSARDSRDDYEQYF. The CDR3 DNA sequence: TGCAGTGCTAGAGATAGCAGGGACGACTACGAGCAGTACTTC.

The chain couples TRBV6-5 to TRBJ1-3; no reliable D call. V was cut by 2 bases and J by 0 bases, with 11 bases left in between. Germline assignment: CDR1 MNHEY and CDR2 SVGAGI. This CDR3 is 16 amino acids long. CDR3 sequence: CASSYDPGNSGNTIYF. The CDR3, as DNA: TGTGCCAGCAGTTACGATCCGGGGAACTCTGGAAACACCATATATTTT.

This clonotype turned up a few times. This rearrangement joins TRBV15 to TRBJ1-2; D not certain. V was shortened by 0 bases and J by 0 bases, with 8 bases between the two germline ends. The CDR3 is 15 residues long. Germline-derived CDR1 and CDR2 are LNHNV and YYDKDF (reference sequence). The chain's CDR3 is CATSRDNGPNYGYTF. Here the CDR3 DNA reads TGTGCCACCAGCAGAGACAACGGACCTAACTATGGCTACACCTTC.

This clonotype was counted between two and nine times. The gene calls are TRBV10-3 and TRBJ2-7, with a possible D match to TRBD2 (5 bases). Between the trimmed V and J ends, which lost 3 bases and 1 base, there was a span of 16 bases. The CDR3 has 16 residues. The germline gives CDR1 ENHRY, CDR2 SYGVKD. CDR3 DNA sequence: TGTGCCATCAGTGATGTCAGTTTGACTACTTCCTACGAGCAGTACTTC. Translation gives CAISDVSLTTSYEQYF.

The chain joins TRBV29-1 to TRBJ1-6, with 10 bases aligning to TRBD1. After removal of 6 bases from V and 8 bases from J, the junction contained 7 bases not matched to a gene. The CDR3 has 14 residues. Looked up from germline, CDR1 is SQVTM and CDR2 is ANQGSEA. CDR3 region: CSVLTGTGDSPLHF. The DNA for the CDR3 is TGCAGCGTCTTAACCGGGACAGGGGATTCACCCCTCCACTTT. The full variable domain, rest sourced from reference TRBV29-1 and TRBJ1-6, is SAVISQKPSRDICQRGTSLTIQCQVDSQVTMMFWYRQQPGQSLTLIATANQGSEATYESGFVIDKFPISRPNLTFSTLTVSNMSPEDSSIYLCSVLTGTGDSPLHFGNGTRLTVT.

The chain employs TRBV7-2 and TRBJ2-5; TRBD2 agrees at 11 bases. The CDR3 extends over 17 amino acids. The J segment lost 0 bases and the V segment lost 4 bases, leaving 7 bases of the junction unmatched. The germline V gene has CDR1 SGHTA and CDR2 FQGNSA. The CDR3 region has the DNA TGTGCCAGCAGCTCTCTAGCGGGAGGAGAGTACCAAGAGACCCAGTACTTC. It translates to CASSSLAGGEYQETQYF.

This clonotype has only a few counts. The gene calls are TRBV9 and TRBJ2-3; the match to TRBD1 covers 9 bases. The CDR3 is 17 residues long. Germline loops: CDR1 SGDLS, CDR2 YYNGEE. V lost 3 bases and J lost 0; bases outside the gene matches: 8. The CDR3 sequence is CASSARTGEVSTDTQYF. In DNA form, the CDR3 reads TGTGCCAGCAGCGCCAGGACAGGGGAGGTCAGCACAGATACGCAGTATTTT.

The chain recombines TRBV29-1 with TRBJ2-7; D gene ambiguous. CDR3 size: 14 residues. The germline V gene encodes CDR1 SQVTM and CDR2 ANQGSEA. The ends were cut back, 4 bases at V and 3 bases at J, with 16 bases in the middle. The CDR3 spells CSVATTRSDYEQYF. CDR3 in DNA: TGCAGCGTTGCAACCACCAGGTCTGACTACGAGCAGTACTTC.